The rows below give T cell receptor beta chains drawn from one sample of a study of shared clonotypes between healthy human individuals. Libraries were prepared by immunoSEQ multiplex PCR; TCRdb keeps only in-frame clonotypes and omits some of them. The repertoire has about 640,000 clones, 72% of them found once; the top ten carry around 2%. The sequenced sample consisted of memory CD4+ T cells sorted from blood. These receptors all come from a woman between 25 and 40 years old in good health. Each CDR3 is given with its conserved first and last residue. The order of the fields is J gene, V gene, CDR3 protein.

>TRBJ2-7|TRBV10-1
CASSETSGLSYEQYF
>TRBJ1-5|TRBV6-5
CASRSGLWGRQPQHF
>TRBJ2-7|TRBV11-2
CASSLAGQGPYEQYF
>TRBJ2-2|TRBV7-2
CASSLGTGTDNTGELFF
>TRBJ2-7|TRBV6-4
CASSGPGTGKETEQYF
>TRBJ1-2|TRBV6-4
CASSDLLGKGYTF
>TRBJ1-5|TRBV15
CATSTRVGFSNQPQHF
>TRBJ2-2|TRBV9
CASSDRTSGSRAGELFF
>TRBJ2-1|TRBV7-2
CASSYDRYNEQFF
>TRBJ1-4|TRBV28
CASSQDQTQKLFF
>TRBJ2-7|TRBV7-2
CASSPTASGRAYEQYF
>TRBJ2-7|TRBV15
CATSRDLVSPSEQYF
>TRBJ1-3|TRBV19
CASSGRYAGNTIYF
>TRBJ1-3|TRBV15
CATSRDTSGNTIYF
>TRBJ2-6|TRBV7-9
CASSTPLSGANVLTF
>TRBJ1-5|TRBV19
CASSGDREQPQHF
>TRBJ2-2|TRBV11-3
CASSPGGSSHAGELFF
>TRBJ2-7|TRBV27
CASRLKREYEQYF
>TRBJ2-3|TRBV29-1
CSVEGTTDTQYF
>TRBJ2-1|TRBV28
CASLSQDADSYNEQFF
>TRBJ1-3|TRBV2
CASSVSDRNTIYF
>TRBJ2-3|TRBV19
CASSIPSGGSIYADTQYF
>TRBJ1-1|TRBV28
CASRQYTLTVNTEAFF
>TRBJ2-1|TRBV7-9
CASSSGRTSSYNEQFF
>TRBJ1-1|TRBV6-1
CASSDPGTGVMNTEAFF
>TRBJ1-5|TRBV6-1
CASSEGPGDSNQPQHF
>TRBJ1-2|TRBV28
CASISGQGISNYGYTF
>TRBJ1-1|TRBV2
CASILVAGGNTEAFF
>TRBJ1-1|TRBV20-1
CSAVMNTEAFF
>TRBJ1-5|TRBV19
CASSQRQGLQPQHF
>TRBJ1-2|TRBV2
CASSDRRTYGYTF
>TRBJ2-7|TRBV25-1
CASSDQLAGGIYEQYF
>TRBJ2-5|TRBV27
CATRRGLAGGTVQETQYF
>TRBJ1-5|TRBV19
CASRTGNRGQGNQPQHF
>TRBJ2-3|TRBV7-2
CASSLGRAYTDTQYF
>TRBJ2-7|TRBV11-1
CASSLARLREQYF
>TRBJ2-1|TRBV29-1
CSVENTGTGPFF
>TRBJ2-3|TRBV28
CASSFKVFTDTQYF
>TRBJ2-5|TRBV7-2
CASSEGTLAQETQYF
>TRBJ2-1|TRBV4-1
CASSQGLYPSYNEQFF
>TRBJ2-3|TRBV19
CATRGGDTQYF
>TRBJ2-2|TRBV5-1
CASSLGDRDLVELFF